This TCR beta chain is drawn from a study of shared clonotypes between healthy human individuals. V lost 3 bases and J 0 bases, leaving 9 bases between the germline ends. The CDR3 spans 15 residues. CDR1 and CDR2 from the germline V gene are LNHNV and YYDKDF (reference sequence). With respect to this clone: Its antigen is still unknown.

Study-wide points: Some clonotypes were shared by all four sorted-subset donors, while others were not shared. The non-shared ones had lower generation probabilities than the shared ones.

Several immunoSEQ 96-well plates shared each subset's DNA, each plate a replicate. Authors' methods: Quality scores were absent from the junction-only immunoSEQ sequences, so filtering differed. Clones were sequenced by immunoSEQ multiplex PCR, and TCRdb holds only the in-frame ones, with some missing. That table furnishes V, J and clone size, whereas the DNA furnished D and trimming. This repertoire shows roughly 2.2 million clones, about 90% found once; its top ten account for approximately 0.4%. V usage is TRBV15 and J usage is TRBJ1-5; weak D call: TRBD1 (5 bases). Sequencing was carried out using naive CD4+ T cells from PBMCs. Subset defined: CD45RA+ positively selected. The clonotype comes from a man between 18 and 29 years old in good health. Some clones in this sample may be carry-over from other donors' samples. CDR3 in amino acids: CATSSDRNSNQPQHF. The CDR3 nucleotides read TGTGCCACCAGCAGTGACAGAAATAGCAATCAGCCCCAGCATTTT.